This TCR beta chain was identified in a study of OX40 agonist ivuxolimab in advanced cancers. Method: immunoSEQ multiplex PCR; TCRdb's copy keeps in-frame clones and lacks some. The data show some 86,000 clones, under 95% seen once. The CDR3 spans 18 residues. Germline V gene sequence: CDR1 SGDLS, CDR2 YYNGEE. V gave up 4 bases and J gave up 2 bases; unmatched junction bases: 14. The clonotype originates from an adult with an advanced solid tumor such as melanoma, head and neck, liver or kidney cancer. Here the sequenced sample was CD4+ or CD8+ T cells sorted from blood, taken in a trial of the OX40 agonist ivuxolimab. This sequence joins TRBV9 and TRBJ1-2; 10 nucleotides align to TRBD1. CDR3 protein: CASSSPRQGANSNYGYTF. DNA for the CDR3: TGTGCCAGCAGCTCCCCCAGACAGGGGGCGAATTCGAACTATGGCTACACCTTC.